These 22 T cell receptor beta chains were all obtained from the same sample, sequenced in a study of blood T cell repertoires in COVID-19. Produced via immunoSEQ multiplex PCR; TCRdb's table is partial and in-frame only. Of 140,000 to 150,000 clones in the sample, 70% to 90% were seen once. The source material was peripheral blood. All receptors derive from a human donor with acute or convalescent COVID-19. The donor label of this sample is uncertain.

The V gene is TRBV2, the J gene TRBJ2-5; possible D gene TRBD1, 5 bases. This CDR3 comprises 13 residues. Germline V gene lookup returns CDR1 SNHLY and CDR2 FYNNEI. Trimming took 4 bases from V and 4 from J, leaving 10 bases between them. The CDR3 here is CASSGQGRETQYF. For the CDR3, the DNA is TGTGCCAGCAGTGGGCAGGGTAGAGAGACCCAGTACTTC.

This clone was detected once. The V and J genes are TRBV24-1 and TRBJ1-5; D is ambiguous. CDR3 length: 14 residues. The germline V and J ends were trimmed by 10 bases and 4 bases, with 16 bases remaining between them. Germline V CDR1 and CDR2: KGHDR, SFDVKD. In DNA form, the CDR3 reads TGTGCCACTGGGTCGGCGGGAGCAAATCAGCCCCAGCATTTT. Protein product: CATGSAGANQPQHF.

CDR3 amino acids: CASSIFQGHSNQPQHF. CDR3 in DNA: TGTGCCAGTAGTATATTCCAGGGGCATAGCAATCAGCCCCAGCATTTT. V usage is TRBV19 and J usage is TRBJ1-5; a weak D match, TRBD1 (6 bases). Germline CDR1 is LNHDA and CDR2 is SQIVND (reference sequence). V shed 2 bases and J shed 0 bases, with 11 bases lying between them. The CDR3 is made up of 16 amino acids. Based on the CDR3 plus reference TRBV19 and TRBJ1-5, the full variable domain is DGGITQSPKYLFRKEGQNVTLSCEQNLNHDAMYWYRQDPGQGLRLIYYSQIVNDFQKGDIAEGYSVSREKKESFPLTVTSAQKNPTAFYLCASSIFQGHSNQPQHFGDGTRLSIL.

The J gene is TRBJ1-1, the V gene TRBV11-2; 8 nucleotides line up with TRBD1. V lost 4 bases and J lost 9; bases outside the gene matches: 4. Germline CDR1 reads SGHAT; CDR2 reads FQNNGV. This CDR3 spans 12 amino acids. Here the CDR3 reads CASSSGTGQAFF. The CDR3 DNA reads TGTGCCAGCAGCTCCGGGACAGGACAAGCTTTCTTT.

The V and J genes are TRBV28 and TRBJ1-5; 7 bases match TRBD1. The CDR3 length is 14 residues. Germline assignment: CDR1 MDHEN and CDR2 SYDVKM. V was clipped by 4 bases and J by 2 bases; unmatched bases: 2. CDR3 DNA sequence: TGTGCCAGCAGTTCTACAGGGGGCAATCAGCCCCAGCATTTT. Its translation is CASSSTGGNQPQHF.

V gene TRBV12-3 or TRBV12-4 combines with J gene TRBJ2-3; tentatively, D is TRBD2 (5 bases). This CDR3 region has 12 residues. V lost 3 bases to trimming and J lost 15 bases, with 16 bases between them. CDR3 residues: CASSFAPRGRYF. The CDR3 DNA is TGTGCCAGCAGTTTCGCACCTCGGGGTCGCTATTTT.

This clone was picked up many times. This sequence joins TRBV7-9 and TRBJ1-5; D not certain. The CDR3 is made up of 12 amino acids. The germline V gene has CDR1 SEHNR and CDR2 FQNEAQ (reference sequence). Trimming removed 4 bases from V and 4 bases from J, with 5 bases in between. The CDR3 loop reads CASSSLNQPQHF. The CDR3 coding sequence is TGTGCCAGCAGCTCCCTAAATCAGCCCCAGCATTTT. Combining the CDR3 with reference TRBV7-9 and TRBJ1-5 gives the whole variable domain DTGVSQNPRHKITKRGQNVTFRCDPISEHNRLYWYRQTLGQGPEFLTYFQNEAQLEKSRLLSDRFSAERPKGSFSTLEIQRTEQGDSAMYLCASSSLNQPQHFGDGTRLSIL.

The chain employs TRBV19 and TRBJ1-2; D gene ambiguous. Trimming took 3 bases from V and 9 from J, leaving 8 bases between them. The CDR3 sequence is 11 residues long. CDR1 and CDR2 (germline): LNHDA, SQIVND (reference sequence). The CDR3 region is CASSMGSSYTF. CDR3 nucleotide sequence: TGTGCCAGTAGTATGGGGAGCAGCTACACCTTC.

The V call is TRBV7-9, the J call TRBJ2-7; TRBD1 matches at 7 bases. From germline, CDR1 is SEHNR and CDR2 FQNEAQ (reference sequence). The CDR3 length is 14 residues. The V and J ends lost 0 bases and 4 bases, in that order; junction bases with no gene match: 3. CDR3 region: CASSLAGQDYEQYV. The CDR3 nucleotides are TGTGCCAGCAGCTTAGCCGGACAGGATTACGAGCAGTACGTC.

The rearrangement joins TRBV6-6 to TRBJ1-3; D ambiguous. Trimming pared 10 bases from V and 0 bases from J, leaving 13 bases between. The CDR3 runs 14 residues. In germline, CDR1 is MNHNY, CDR2 SVGAGI (reference sequence). The CDR3 reads CATSLGSSGNTIYF. CDR3 nucleotide sequence: TGTGCCACCTCTCTTGGGAGCTCTGGAAACACCATATATTTT.

The chain combines TRBV19 with TRBJ1-5, with 7 bases lining up with TRBD1. This CDR3 contains 16 residues. The junction had 7 bases not matched to a gene; V was cut back by 4 bases and J by 1 base. CDR1 and CDR2 (germline): LNHDA, SQIVND (reference sequence). The CDR3 is CASSTDRDGSNQPQHF. The CDR3 DNA sequence: TGTGCCAGTAGTACTGACAGGGACGGGAGCAATCAGCCCCAGCATTTT.

This sequence joins TRBV28 and TRBJ2-7; D perhaps matches TRBD1 (6 bases). The germline CDR1 and CDR2 sequences are MDHEN and SYDVKM. Trimming shortened V by 5 bases and J by 1 base, and 15 bases separated the two germline ends. The CDR3 extends over 15 amino acids. The CDR3 nucleotides read TGTGCCAGCAGTCCGGACAGCTTAGGGTCCTACGAGCAGTACTTC. Protein sequence: CASSPDSLGSYEQYF.

This clone occurred a few times. The V gene is TRBV6-1, the J gene TRBJ2-7; 8 bases are a match to TRBD2. This CDR3 comprises 15 residues. Germline CDR1 and CDR2: MNHNS and SASEGT. V lost 3 bases to trimming and J lost 3 bases; unmatched junction nucleotides: 7. The CDR3 sequence: CASSDPLGTSYEQYF. CDR3 bases: TGTGCCAGCAGTGACCCACTCGGGACTAGCTACGAGCAGTACTTC.

V is TRBV5-4 and J is TRBJ2-6, with TRBD2 as a possible D gene (6 bases). Germline CDR1 SGHNT, CDR2 YYREEE (reference sequence). V shed 4 bases and J shed 0 bases, with 14 bases lying between them. This CDR3 has 17 residues. The DNA of the CDR3 is TGTGCCAGCAGCCGGGGCGGGGCGACCTCTGGGGCCAACGTCCTGACTTTC. Protein product: CASSRGGATSGANVLTF.

V usage is TRBV6-2 or TRBV6-3 and J usage is TRBJ1-1; maybe TRBD1 (5 bases). Germline CDR1 MNHEY, CDR2 SVGEGT. V lost 6 bases and J lost 11, with 16 bases in between. The CDR3 is 12 amino acids. The DNA of the CDR3 is TGTGCCAGCAGCCCCGACAGTCTGAGGGCTTTCTTT. Translated: CASSPDSLRAFF.

This chain joins TRBV6-2 or TRBV6-3 and TRBJ2-3; TRBD2 might be the D (6 bases). The CDR3 is 15 residues long. V was pared by 0 bases and J by 6 bases, with 13 bases between. Germline V gene sequence: CDR1 MNHEY, CDR2 SVGEGT. The CDR3 here is CASSYSWGRLDTQYF. CDR3 nucleotides: TGTGCCAGCAGTTACTCATGGGGGAGGTTGGATACGCAGTATTTT.

This sequence joins TRBV25-1 and TRBJ2-1; 8 bases match TRBD2. Germline V CDR1 and CDR2: MGHDK, SYGVNS. CDR3 size: 14 residues. With V trimmed by 6 bases and J by 5 bases, 6 bases remained unmatched. The CDR3 DNA follows: TGTGCCAGCAGGCGGACTAGCAGCCACAATGAGCAGTTCTTC. Its translation is CASRRTSSHNEQFF.

This clone was seen a handful of times. The genes are TRBV20-1 and TRBJ2-7; D perhaps matches TRBD2 (6 bases). Trimming removed 3 bases at V and 2 bases at J, with 14 bases between. The CDR3 is 14 amino acids. Germline loops: CDR1 DFQATT, CDR2 SNEGSKA (reference sequence). Written as DNA, the CDR3 is TGCAGTGCTAGTCGGAGGGCACAAACCTACGAGCAGTACTTC. It codes for CSASRRAQTYEQYF.

This rearrangement joins TRBV5-8 to TRBJ1-2; 7 bases fit TRBD1. After removal of 0 bases from V and 0 bases from J, the junction contained 5 bases not matched to a gene. The V gene's germline CDR1 is SGHTS and CDR2 YDEGEE. The CDR3 is 16 residues long. In nucleotides, the CDR3 is TGTGCCAGCAGCTTGGGATCCAGGGGGGCTAACTATGGCTACACCTTC. Its translation: CASSLGSRGANYGYTF.

This clone has just a few counts. The CDR3 is CASSQDRGSGGSNEQFF. DNA for the CDR3: TGCGCCAGCAGCCAAGACAGGGGTAGCGGGGGGTCAAATGAGCAGTTCTTC. The chain uses TRBV4-3 and TRBJ2-1, with TRBD2 identical over 10 bases. V dropped 0 bases and J dropped 7; count of bases not matched to a gene: 9. This CDR3 has 17 residues. CDR1 is LGHNA, CDR2 YSLEER, per germline.

The rearrangement links TRBV5-5 to TRBJ1-4, with D hard to call. This CDR3 region has 15 residues. Per germline, CDR1 SGHKS and CDR2 YYEKEE (reference sequence). The V end was cut by 2 bases, the J end by 0 bases, with 8 bases between. In DNA form, the CDR3 reads TGTGCCAGCAGCTTAAGTCCAGCAACTAATGAAAAACTGTTTTTT. This gives the protein CASSLSPATNEKLFF.

This clone was observed a single time. The chain recombines TRBV6-2 or TRBV6-3 with TRBJ2-3; 8 positions match TRBD2. The CDR3 spans 14 residues. With 4 bases clipped from V and 4 bases from J, the junction kept 4 bases outside the gene matches. Germline CDR1 reads MNHEY; CDR2 reads SVGEGT. CDR3 sequence reads: CASSSSGSSDTQYF. The DNA for the CDR3 is TGTGCCAGCAGTTCAAGCGGGAGTTCAGATACGCAGTATTTT.